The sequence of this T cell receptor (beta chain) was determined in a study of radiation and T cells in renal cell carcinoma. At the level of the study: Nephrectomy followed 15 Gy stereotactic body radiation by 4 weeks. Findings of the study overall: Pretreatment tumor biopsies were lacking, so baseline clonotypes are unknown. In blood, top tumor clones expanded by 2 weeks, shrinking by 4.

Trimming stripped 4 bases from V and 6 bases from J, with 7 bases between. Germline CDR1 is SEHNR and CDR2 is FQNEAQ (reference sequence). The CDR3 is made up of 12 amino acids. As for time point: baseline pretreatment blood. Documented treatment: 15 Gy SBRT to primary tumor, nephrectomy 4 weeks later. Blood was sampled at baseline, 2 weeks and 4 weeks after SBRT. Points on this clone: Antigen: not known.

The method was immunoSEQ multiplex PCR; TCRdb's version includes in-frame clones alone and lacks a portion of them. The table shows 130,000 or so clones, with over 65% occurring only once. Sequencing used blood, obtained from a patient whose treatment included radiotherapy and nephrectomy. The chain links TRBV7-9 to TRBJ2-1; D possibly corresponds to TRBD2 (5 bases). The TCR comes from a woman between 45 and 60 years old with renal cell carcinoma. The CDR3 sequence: CASSSAGNEQFF. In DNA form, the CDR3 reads TGTGCCAGCAGCTCGGCGGGCAATGAGCAGTTCTTC.